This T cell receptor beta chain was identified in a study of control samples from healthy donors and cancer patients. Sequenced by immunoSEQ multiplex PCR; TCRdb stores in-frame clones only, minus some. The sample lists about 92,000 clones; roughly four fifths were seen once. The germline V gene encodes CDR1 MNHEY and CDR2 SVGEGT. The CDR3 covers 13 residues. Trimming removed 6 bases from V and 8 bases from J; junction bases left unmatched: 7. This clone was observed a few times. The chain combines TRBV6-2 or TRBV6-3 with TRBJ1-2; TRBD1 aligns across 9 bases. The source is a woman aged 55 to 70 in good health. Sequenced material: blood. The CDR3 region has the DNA TGTGCCAGCAGCCAGGGACAGGGAGGCGGCTACACCTTC. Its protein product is CASSQGQGGGYTF.